This T cell receptor beta chain is from a study of CD8+ T cells in alopecia areata (dated by TCRdb to about 2018). For the study in its entirety: The treated patients took part in an open-label pilot trial in which moderate-to-severe alopecia areata was treated with oral tofacitinib at 5 to 10 mg twice daily. In both human patients and the C3H/HeJ mouse model, the study applied high-throughput TCRbeta sequencing to look at T cell clonal expansion in alopecia areata. Scalp tissue and sorted CD4+ and CD8+ peripheral blood T cells from patchy and totalis/universalis alopecia areata patients and from healthy controls were covered by human TCRbeta sequencing. Patients received tofacitinib for 6 to 18 months and were then followed off drug for 6 months to check for delayed response and recurrence. Tofacitinib-treated patients had biopsies at baseline and at 4 and 24 weeks of treatment, with a later scalp biopsy in several patients. The SALT score, which quantifies the percentage of affected scalp surface area, was used to measure disease severity in treated patients. RNA was extracted with the PAXgene miRNA kit for fixed scalp, the miRNeasy kit for PBMCs, and the RNeasy kit for mouse skin. TCRbeta CDR3 regions were amplified by immunoSEQ multiplex PCR using 35 Vbeta forward and 13 Jbeta reverse primers. Scalp clonality was compared across normal scalp (n=4), patchy alopecia areata scalp (n=8), and alopecia totalis/universalis scalp (n=8).

The meaning of the sample's time point label: about 4 weeks on oral tofacitinib. In the paper's terms, the treatment or condition label means: oral pan-JAK inhibitor, 5-10 mg twice daily. Lesional scalp punch biopsies and peripheral blood were collected from alopecia areata patients. PBMCs were separated by density centrifugation and stained for CD3, CD4 and CD8, after which CD4+ and CD8+ T cells were sorted on a FACSAria. This clone has at least ten counts. It has no known antigen specificity. No base quality values were provided; no much bigger clone lies one nucleotide off. The CDR3 contains 15 residues, cysteine and phenylalanine counted. Only CDR3 DNA is held: 45 bases, read in frame from base 1. The germline V gene (reference sequence) gives CDR1 as LNHDA and CDR2 as SQIVND. The germline ends are 20 bases apart after V is trimmed by 10 bases and J by 4 bases. Summary of the overall study and its limitations: Lesional scalp, especially in alopecia totalis/universalis, showed higher clonality and more expanded CD8+ clones than normal scalp, suggesting antigenic drive. Many expanded lesional clones were found to persist in scalp and blood during tofacitinib treatment, and relapse after treatment cessation may be partly explained by this persistence. Resident alphabeta T cells in normal human skin are also sequenced, complicating scalp TCR repertoire analysis, unlike mouse skin dominated by gammadelta T cells. Tofacitinib significantly lowered scalp clonality and the number of expanded CD8+ clones among the top 100 scalp clones. The treated cohort was small, with a single nonresponder, so links between baseline CD8+ expansion and response need larger studies. Compared with mice, TCR sequences shared between patients were less clear, possibly partly because of HLA diversity across the patient population.

Receptors were amplified or captured by the immunoSEQ multiplex PCR assay. RNA was extracted from all samples and reverse transcribed into cDNA, which served as template for TCR sequencing. SuperScript III was used for first-strand cDNA synthesis, primed with a 2:1 mix of oligo-dT and random hexamers. Amplification bias was assessed with a synthetic immune receptor repertoire, and residual bias was removed computationally. The paper's data handling went like this. Raw reads were preprocessed to remove errors, and CDR3 was defined according to IMGT conventions as the region from the conserved cysteine to phenylalanine. Clonality was computed as 1 minus the Shannon entropy, with the entropy normalized by log2 of the number of productive unique TCRs. CD4 or CD8 identity of scalp clones was inferred by cross-referencing scalp TCRbeta sequences with sorted blood CD4 and CD8 repertoires. In TCRdb, the immuneACCESS table is reduced to in-frame sequences with V and J assigned. These tables do not hold every clone; where another copy was compared, an unresolved V gene accounts for under half, and the others remain unexplained. V, J and clone size are taken as reported in that table, and D and trimming were inferred from the DNA itself. Present in this sample are some 220,000 clones, less than 75% of which were seen just once. The top ten clones comprise roughly 1.5% of the sample.

The chain uses TRBV19 and TRBJ1-5, and TRBD1 may be the D gene, going by 5 matching bases. Sequencing used CD4+ T cells sorted from blood, obtained at week 4, from a patient treated with tofacitinib. The source is a human donor with alopecia areata. The DNA sequence follows: TGTGCCACCACGAGGGTCGGGGACCCAAATCAGCCCCAGCATTTT. This gives the protein CATTRVGDPNQPQHF. Reference TRBV19 and TRBJ1-5 proteins supply the regions before and after the CDR3; the full variable domain is: DGGITQSPKYLFRKEGQNVTLSCEQNLNHDAMYWYRQDPGQGLRLIYYSQIVNDFQKGDIAEGYSVSREKKESFPLTVTSAQKNPTAFYLCATTRVGDPNQPQHFGDGTRLSIL.